This T cell receptor (beta chain) came from a study of blood T cell repertoires in COVID-19. For the study at large: COVID-19 samples collected from the United States, Italy and Spain covered acute and convalescent phases. Nucleic acid was either cDNA or gDNA, and it came from T cells, B-cell-depleted T cells, or PBMCs.

The CDR3 has 17 amino acids. From germline, CDR1 is KGHSH and CDR2 LQKENI. Remarks on this clone: A junction boundary mismatches the germline segment, possibly from a read error.

Study processing details: Quantification of nucleated cells was approximated via reference gene primer amplification. The method was immunoSEQ multiplex PCR; TCRdb's version includes in-frame clones alone and lacks a portion of them. That table gives V, J and clone size, and the DNA gave D and trimming. The sample includes tens of thousands of clones, more than 65% seen only once; the top ten take more than 20%. Source material: peripheral blood. The TCR comes from a man in his 60s with acute or convalescent COVID-19. This chain joins TRBV18 and TRBJ1-4, with TRBD1 matching 7 bases. CDR3 loop: CASTPSTGIATNEKLFF. For the CDR3, the DNA is TGTGCCAGCACACCCTCGACAGGGATAGCGACTAATGAAAAACTGTTTTTT.